These T cell receptor beta chains were read from a single sample in a study of cytomegalovirus exposure and HLA in healthy donors. The protocol was immunoSEQ multiplex PCR, while the TCRdb copy is restricted to in-frame clones and leaves out a portion. The sample includes around 170,000 clones, about four fifths of them seen just once. The sequencing sample was made of PBMCs. Receptors originate from a boy aged 2 to 10 in good health and CMV-seronegative. The CDR3 runs from the conserved cysteine through the conserved F or W. The order of the fields is V gene, D gene, clone size, J gene, CDR3 DNA, CDR3 protein. D genes are given only for firm matches. Only part of the rows carry a size: once, few, many, or a class if the clone is expanded.

v_gene: TRBV6-6
d_gene: .
abundance: .
j_gene: TRBJ1-2
CDR3nt: TGTGCCAGCAGTGGAGGAGGGGCGGATGGCTACACCTTC
CDR3aa: CASSGGGADGYTF

v_gene: TRBV6-1
d_gene: TRBD1
abundance: .
j_gene: TRBJ2-1
CDR3nt: TGTGCCAGCAGTGAACTAGGACAGGGCTTTAATGAGCAGTTCTTC
CDR3aa: CASSELGQGFNEQFF

v_gene: TRBV4-1
d_gene: TRBD2
abundance: .
j_gene: TRBJ2-7
CDR3nt: TGCGCCAGCAGCCCATGGACTAGCGGATCCTACGAGCAGTACTTC
CDR3aa: CASSPWTSGSYEQYF

v_gene: TRBV15
d_gene: .
abundance: .
j_gene: TRBJ2-5
CDR3nt: TGTGCCACCAGCAGAGAAACGCGGGGAGAGACCCAGTACTTC
CDR3aa: CATSRETRGETQYF

v_gene: TRBV5-4
d_gene: .
abundance: .
j_gene: TRBJ2-1
CDR3nt: TGTGCCAGCAGCTTGGAAGGAGGGTCCGTTTACCATGAGCAGTTCTTC
CDR3aa: CASSLEGGSVYHEQFF

v_gene: TRBV29-1
d_gene: TRBD1
abundance: .
j_gene: TRBJ1-1
CDR3nt: TGCAGCTCCTCCCCGCTGGGGCCAGGGGGTGTAGCTTTCTTT
CDR3aa: CSSSPLGPGGVAFF

v_gene: TRBV5-6
d_gene: TRBD1
abundance: few
j_gene: TRBJ2-7
CDR3nt: TGTGCCAGCAGCGCCGAGGGACAGACCTACGAGCAGTACTTC
CDR3aa: CASSAEGQTYEQYF

v_gene: TRBV4-1
d_gene: TRBD2
abundance: .
j_gene: TRBJ2-3
CDR3nt: TGCGCCAGCAGCCAAGGGACTAGCAGCAGCACAGATACGCAGTATTTT
CDR3aa: CASSQGTSSSTDTQYF

v_gene: TRBV11-2
d_gene: TRBD2
abundance: .
j_gene: TRBJ2-2
CDR3nt: TGTGCCAGCAGCCCCTCCCGGACTAGCACCGGGGAGCTGTTTTTT
CDR3aa: CASSPSRTSTGELFF

v_gene: TRBV7-6
d_gene: TRBD1
abundance: .
j_gene: TRBJ1-5
CDR3nt: TGTGCCAGCAGCATACACAGGGGGTTCAGTCAGCCCCAGCATTTT
CDR3aa: CASSIHRGFSQPQHF

v_gene: TRBV6-5
d_gene: TRBD1
abundance: .
j_gene: TRBJ1-1
CDR3nt: TGTGCCAGCAGTTACCAGGGACAGATTAACACTGAAGCTTTCTTT
CDR3aa: CASSYQGQINTEAFF

v_gene: TRBV12-5
d_gene: .
abundance: .
j_gene: TRBJ1-2
CDR3nt: TGTGCTAGTGGCCCGACAGCTAACTATGGCTACACCTTC
CDR3aa: CASGPTANYGYTF

v_gene: TRBV19
d_gene: .
abundance: .
j_gene: TRBJ1-1
CDR3nt: TGTGCCAGTAGTATAACGGTAATGAACACTGAAGCTTTCTTT
CDR3aa: CASSITVMNTEAFF

v_gene: TRBV6-6
d_gene: TRBD1
abundance: .
j_gene: TRBJ2-5
CDR3nt: TGTGCCAGCGCGACAGGGTCAAGCCTAGAGACCCAGTACTTC
CDR3aa: CASATGSSLETQYF

v_gene: TRBV30
d_gene: TRBD1
abundance: once
j_gene: TRBJ1-1
CDR3nt: TGTGCCTGGAGTAACGACCCTCGGGACAGAACCGGAGCTTTCTTT
CDR3aa: CAWSNDPRDRTGAFF

v_gene: TRBV5-4
d_gene: .
abundance: .
j_gene: TRBJ1-1
CDR3nt: TGTGCCAGCAGCCACGGAGGGCCTGAAGCTTTCTTT
CDR3aa: CASSHGGPEAFF

v_gene: TRBV10-1
d_gene: TRBD2
abundance: .
j_gene: TRBJ2-7
CDR3nt: TGCGCCAGCAGTGAGCGTAGCGGGAGAAGCGAGCAGTACTTC
CDR3aa: CASSERSGRSEQYF

v_gene: TRBV5-1
d_gene: .
abundance: .
j_gene: TRBJ2-3
CDR3nt: TGCGCCAGCAGGGTCTTCTTGGGAGAGGGTACAGATACGCAGTATTTT
CDR3aa: CASRVFLGEGTDTQYF

v_gene: TRBV27
d_gene: TRBD1
abundance: .
j_gene: TRBJ1-4
CDR3nt: TGTGCCAGCAGCGTCGACAGGGAAGGTGAAAAACTGTTTTTT
CDR3aa: CASSVDREGEKLFF

v_gene: TRBV10-3
d_gene: .
abundance: .
j_gene: TRBJ2-3
CDR3nt: TGTGCCATCAGACCCAGCGGAGATCCCACAGATACGCAGTATTTT
CDR3aa: CAIRPSGDPTDTQYF

v_gene: TRBV30
d_gene: TRBD2
abundance: .
j_gene: TRBJ2-7
CDR3nt: TGTGCCTGGAGTGTAAGTCGGACTAGCGCTTCCTACGAGCAGTACTTC
CDR3aa: CAWSVSRTSASYEQYF

v_gene: TRBV6-5
d_gene: TRBD2
abundance: .
j_gene: TRBJ2-1
CDR3nt: TGTGCCAGCAGCTCGGGGGGGAATGAGCAGTTCTTC
CDR3aa: CASSSGGNEQFF

v_gene: TRBV29-1
d_gene: TRBD1
abundance: .
j_gene: TRBJ1-1
CDR3nt: TGCAGCGTTGCCAGGGGGGCTGAAGCTTTCTTT
CDR3aa: CSVARGAEAFF

v_gene: TRBV30
d_gene: .
abundance: few
j_gene: TRBJ1-2
CDR3nt: TGTGCCGGGCAGGAGGTCTATGGCTACACCTTC
CDR3aa: CAGQEVYGYTF

v_gene: TRBV5-6
d_gene: .
abundance: .
j_gene: TRBJ2-3
CDR3nt: TGTGCCAGCAGCCAGGACATCAGGGTAGCAGGAGATACGCAGTATTTT
CDR3aa: CASSQDIRVAGDTQYF

v_gene: TRBV28
d_gene: .
abundance: .
j_gene: TRBJ1-2
CDR3nt: TGTGCCAGCAGTCAGAACCTCTATGGCTACACCTTC
CDR3aa: CASSQNLYGYTF

v_gene: TRBV6-6
d_gene: TRBD1
abundance: .
j_gene: TRBJ1-3
CDR3nt: TGTGCCAGCAGCAGGGGACAGATCTCTGGAAACACCATATATTTT
CDR3aa: CASSRGQISGNTIYF

v_gene: TRBV5-1
d_gene: .
abundance: .
j_gene: TRBJ1-4
CDR3nt: TGCGCCAGCAGCTTGGGGCCCCGGGGTTTTGAAAAACTGTTTTTT
CDR3aa: CASSLGPRGFEKLFF

v_gene: TRBV2
d_gene: TRBD1
abundance: .
j_gene: TRBJ1-4
CDR3nt: TGTGCCAGCAGAACAGGGGGCTGGGAAAAACTGTTTTTT
CDR3aa: CASRTGGWEKLFF

v_gene: TRBV1
d_gene: .
abundance: .
j_gene: TRBJ2-7
CDR3nt: TGCACCAGCAGCCTCCTCCCTAGGGGACTAGCACCCTACGAGCAGTACTTC
CDR3aa: CTSSLLPRGLAPYEQYF

v_gene: TRBV2
d_gene: TRBD2
abundance: .
j_gene: TRBJ2-1
CDR3nt: TGTGCCAGCAGTGATGAGACTAGCGGCTACAATGAGCAGTTCTTC
CDR3aa: CASSDETSGYNEQFF

v_gene: TRBV10-1
d_gene: TRBD2
abundance: .
j_gene: TRBJ2-1
CDR3nt: TGCGCCAGCAGTGAGTCGACTAGCGGTAGCTCCTACAATGAGCAGTTCTTC
CDR3aa: CASSESTSGSSYNEQFF

v_gene: TRBV25-1
d_gene: .
abundance: .
j_gene: TRBJ2-7
CDR3nt: TGTGCCAGCAGTGAATGGAGGGGGCGACAGTACTTC
CDR3aa: CASSEWRGRQYF

v_gene: TRBV10-2
d_gene: .
abundance: once
j_gene: TRBJ2-3
CDR3nt: TGCGCCAGCGGTAGCGGTAGCACAGATACGCAGTATTTT
CDR3aa: CASGSGSTDTQYF

v_gene: TRBV9
d_gene: .
abundance: .
j_gene: TRBJ2-7
CDR3nt: TGTGCCAGCAGCGGGCCCTGGGACTACGAGCAGTACTTC
CDR3aa: CASSGPWDYEQYF

v_gene: TRBV5-1
d_gene: .
abundance: .
j_gene: TRBJ2-3
CDR3nt: TGCGCCAGCAGCGTCGGACTATCTGTAGATACGCAGTATTTT
CDR3aa: CASSVGLSVDTQYF

v_gene: TRBV11-2
d_gene: TRBD1
abundance: .
j_gene: TRBJ1-4
CDR3nt: TGTGCCAGCAGCTTACAGGGACAGGGTAATGAAAAACTGTTTTTT
CDR3aa: CASSLQGQGNEKLFF

v_gene: TRBV10-2
d_gene: .
abundance: .
j_gene: TRBJ1-1
CDR3nt: TGCGCCAGCAGTACGGGGGGAAACACTGAAGCTTTCTTT
CDR3aa: CASSTGGNTEAFF

v_gene: TRBV13
d_gene: .
abundance: .
j_gene: TRBJ2-1
CDR3nt: TGTGCCAGCAGCTCCCAGGGATACAATGAGCAGTTCTTC
CDR3aa: CASSSQGYNEQFF

v_gene: TRBV29-1
d_gene: TRBD2
abundance: .
j_gene: TRBJ2-1
CDR3nt: TGCAGCGTTGGGACTAGCGGGAGTCTGTACAATGAGCAGTTCTTC
CDR3aa: CSVGTSGSLYNEQFF

v_gene: TRBV5-4
d_gene: TRBD1
abundance: .
j_gene: TRBJ2-6
CDR3nt: TGTGCCAGCAGCCCGCACCTGGGACAGGGATCTGGGGCCAACGTCCTGACTTTC
CDR3aa: CASSPHLGQGSGANVLTF

v_gene: TRBV27
d_gene: TRBD2
abundance: .
j_gene: TRBJ2-7
CDR3nt: TGTGCCAGCAGTCCAACTAGCGGGAGGAGCCACGAGCAGTACTTC
CDR3aa: CASSPTSGRSHEQYF